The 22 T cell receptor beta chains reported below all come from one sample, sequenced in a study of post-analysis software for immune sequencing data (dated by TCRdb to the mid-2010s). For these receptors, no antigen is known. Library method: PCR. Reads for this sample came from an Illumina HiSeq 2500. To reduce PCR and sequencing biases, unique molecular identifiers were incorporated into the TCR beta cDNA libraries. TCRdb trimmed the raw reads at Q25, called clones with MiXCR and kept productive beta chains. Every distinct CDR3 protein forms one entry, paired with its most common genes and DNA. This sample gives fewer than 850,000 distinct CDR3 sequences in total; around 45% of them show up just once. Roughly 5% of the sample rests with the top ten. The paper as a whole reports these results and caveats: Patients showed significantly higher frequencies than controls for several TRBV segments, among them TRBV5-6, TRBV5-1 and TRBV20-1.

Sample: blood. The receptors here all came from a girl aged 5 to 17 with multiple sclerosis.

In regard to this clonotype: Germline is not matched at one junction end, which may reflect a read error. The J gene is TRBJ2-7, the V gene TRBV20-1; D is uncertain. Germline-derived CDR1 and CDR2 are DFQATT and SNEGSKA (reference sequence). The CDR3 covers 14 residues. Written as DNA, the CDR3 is TGCAGTGCTAGAGAGATCAATAGGGCCTATGAGCAGTACTTC. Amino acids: CSAREINRAYEQYF.

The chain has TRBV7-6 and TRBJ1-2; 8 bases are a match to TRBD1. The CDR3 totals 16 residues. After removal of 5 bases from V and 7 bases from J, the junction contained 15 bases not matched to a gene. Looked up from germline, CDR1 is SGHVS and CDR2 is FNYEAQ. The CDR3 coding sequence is TGTGCCAGCAGCCCTTTAGCCCAGGACAGGGAGGGTGGCTACACCTTC. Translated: CASSPLAQDREGGYTF.

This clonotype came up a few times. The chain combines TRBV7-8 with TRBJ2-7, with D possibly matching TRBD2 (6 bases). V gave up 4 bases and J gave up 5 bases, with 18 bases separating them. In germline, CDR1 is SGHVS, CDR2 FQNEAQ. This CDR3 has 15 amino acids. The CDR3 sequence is CASSYGGPLLDEQYF. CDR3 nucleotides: TGTGCCAGCAGCTACGGAGGGCCTCTTCTCGACGAGCAGTACTTC.

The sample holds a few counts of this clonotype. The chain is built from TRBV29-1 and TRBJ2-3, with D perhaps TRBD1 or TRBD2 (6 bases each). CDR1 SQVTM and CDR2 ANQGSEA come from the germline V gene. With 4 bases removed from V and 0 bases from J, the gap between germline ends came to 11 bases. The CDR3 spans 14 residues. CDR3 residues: CSVVSGASTDTQYF. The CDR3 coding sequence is TGCAGCGTTGTTTCGGGGGCCAGCACAGATACGCAGTATTTT.

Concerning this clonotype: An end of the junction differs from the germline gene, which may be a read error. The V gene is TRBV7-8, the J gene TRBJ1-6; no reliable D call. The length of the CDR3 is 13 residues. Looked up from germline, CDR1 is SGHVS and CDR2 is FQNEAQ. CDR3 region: CASSPTARRPRHF. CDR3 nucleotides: TGTGCCAGCAGCCCTACCGCCCGGAGGCCCCGCCACTTT.

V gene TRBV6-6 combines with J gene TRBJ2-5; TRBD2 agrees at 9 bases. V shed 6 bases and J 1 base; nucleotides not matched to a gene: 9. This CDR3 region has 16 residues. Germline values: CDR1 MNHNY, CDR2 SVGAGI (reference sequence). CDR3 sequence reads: CASRLLSGRPQETQYF. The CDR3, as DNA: TGTGCCAGCAGACTTTTAAGCGGGAGGCCCCAAGAGACCCAGTACTTC.

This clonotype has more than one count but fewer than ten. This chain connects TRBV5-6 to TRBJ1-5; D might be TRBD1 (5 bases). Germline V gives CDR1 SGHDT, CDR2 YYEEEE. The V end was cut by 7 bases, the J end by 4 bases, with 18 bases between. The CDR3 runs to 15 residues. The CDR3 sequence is CASGKAGIGNQPQHF. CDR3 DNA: TGTGCCAGCGGAAAAGCAGGGATCGGTAATCAGCCCCAGCATTTT.

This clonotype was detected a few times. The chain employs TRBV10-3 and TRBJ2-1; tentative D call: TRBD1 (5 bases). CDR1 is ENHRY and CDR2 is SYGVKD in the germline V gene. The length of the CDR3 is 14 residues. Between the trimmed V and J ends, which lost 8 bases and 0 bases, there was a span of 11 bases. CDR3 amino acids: CAIGAASSYNEQFF. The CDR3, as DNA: TGTGCCATCGGGGCCGCAAGCTCCTACAATGAGCAGTTCTTC.

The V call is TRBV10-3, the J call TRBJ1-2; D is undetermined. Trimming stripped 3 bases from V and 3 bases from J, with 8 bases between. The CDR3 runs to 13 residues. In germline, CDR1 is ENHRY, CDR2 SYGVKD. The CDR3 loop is CAISERSDYGYTF. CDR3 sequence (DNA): TGTGCCATCAGTGAAAGGTCCGACTATGGCTACACCTTC.

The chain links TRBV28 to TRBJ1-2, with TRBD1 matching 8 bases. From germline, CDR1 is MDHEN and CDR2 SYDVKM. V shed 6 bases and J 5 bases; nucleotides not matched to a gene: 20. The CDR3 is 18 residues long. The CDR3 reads CASSRPRGQFLSGYGYTF. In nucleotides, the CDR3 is TGTGCCAGCAGCCGCCCCAGGGGGCAGTTTTTGAGCGGTTATGGCTACACCTTC.

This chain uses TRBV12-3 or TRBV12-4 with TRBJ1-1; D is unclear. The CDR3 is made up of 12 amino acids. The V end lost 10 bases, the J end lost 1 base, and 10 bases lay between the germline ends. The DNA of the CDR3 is TGTGCCATCTGGCAGGAGAACACTGAAGCTTTCTTT. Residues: CAIWQENTEAFF.

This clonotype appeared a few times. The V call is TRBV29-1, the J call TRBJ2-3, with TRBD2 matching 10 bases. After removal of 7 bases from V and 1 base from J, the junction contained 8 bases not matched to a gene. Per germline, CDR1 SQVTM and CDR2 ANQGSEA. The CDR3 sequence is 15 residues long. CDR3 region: CSGGPLAGGTDTQYF. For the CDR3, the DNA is TGCAGCGGTGGCCCTCTAGCGGGAGGCACAGATACGCAGTATTTT.

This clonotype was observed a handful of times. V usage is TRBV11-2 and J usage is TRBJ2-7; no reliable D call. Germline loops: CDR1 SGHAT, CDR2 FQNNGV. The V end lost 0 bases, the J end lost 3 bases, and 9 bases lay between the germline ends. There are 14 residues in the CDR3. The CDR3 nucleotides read TGTGCCAGCAGCTTAGATCGAGAGGTCTACGAGCAGTACTTC. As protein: CASSLDREVYEQYF.

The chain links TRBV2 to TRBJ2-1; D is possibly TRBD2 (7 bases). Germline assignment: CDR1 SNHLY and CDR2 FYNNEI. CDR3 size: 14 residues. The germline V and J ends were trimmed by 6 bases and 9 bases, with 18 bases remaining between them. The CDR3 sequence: CASRGLGGHVEQFF. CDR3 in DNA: TGTGCCAGCAGAGGACTAGGGGGACATGTTGAGCAGTTCTTC.

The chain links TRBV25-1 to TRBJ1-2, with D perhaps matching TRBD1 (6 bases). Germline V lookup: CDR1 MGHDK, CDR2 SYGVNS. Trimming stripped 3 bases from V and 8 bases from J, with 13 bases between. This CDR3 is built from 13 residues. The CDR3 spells CASSDRGFGGYTF. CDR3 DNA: TGTGCCAGCAGTGATAGGGGGTTCGGAGGCTACACCTTC.

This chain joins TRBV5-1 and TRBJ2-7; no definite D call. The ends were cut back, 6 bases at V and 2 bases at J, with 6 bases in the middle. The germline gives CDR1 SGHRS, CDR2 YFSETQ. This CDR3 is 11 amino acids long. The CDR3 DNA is TGCGCCAGCAAGGATACCTACGAGCAGTACTTC. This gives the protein CASKDTYEQYF.

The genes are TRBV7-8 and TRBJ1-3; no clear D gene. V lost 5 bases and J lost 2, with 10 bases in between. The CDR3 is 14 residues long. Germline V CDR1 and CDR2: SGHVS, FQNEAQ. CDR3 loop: CASSTTETGNTIYF. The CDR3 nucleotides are TGTGCCAGCAGCACCACAGAAACTGGAAACACCATATATTTT.

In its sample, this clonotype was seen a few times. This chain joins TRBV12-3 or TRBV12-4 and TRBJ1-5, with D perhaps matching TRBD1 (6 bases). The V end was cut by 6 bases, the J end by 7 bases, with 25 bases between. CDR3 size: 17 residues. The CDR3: CASSHFFPGQIRQPQHF. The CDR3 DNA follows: TGTGCCAGCAGCCACTTCTTTCCCGGACAGATCAGACAGCCCCAGCATTTT.

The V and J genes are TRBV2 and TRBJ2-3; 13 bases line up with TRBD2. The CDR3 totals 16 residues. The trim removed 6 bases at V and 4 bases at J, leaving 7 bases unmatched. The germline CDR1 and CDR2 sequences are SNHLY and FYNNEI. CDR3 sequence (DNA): TGTGCCAGCAGGCGACTAGCGGGAGGTAGCGCAGATACGCAGTATTTT. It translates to CASRRLAGGSADTQYF. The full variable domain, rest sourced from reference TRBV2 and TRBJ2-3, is EPEVTQTPSHQVTQMGQEVILRCVPISNHLYFYWYRQILGQKVEFLVSFYNNEISEKSEIFDDQFSVERPDGSNFTLKIRSTKLEDSAMYFCASRRLAGGSADTQYFGPGTRLTVL.

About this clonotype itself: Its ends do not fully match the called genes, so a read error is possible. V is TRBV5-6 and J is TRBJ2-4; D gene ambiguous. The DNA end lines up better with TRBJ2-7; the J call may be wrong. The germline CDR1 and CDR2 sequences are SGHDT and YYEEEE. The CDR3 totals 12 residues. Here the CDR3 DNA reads TGTGCCTGCAGCTTGTTTTCGAACGAGCAGTACTTC. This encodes CACSLFSNEQYF.

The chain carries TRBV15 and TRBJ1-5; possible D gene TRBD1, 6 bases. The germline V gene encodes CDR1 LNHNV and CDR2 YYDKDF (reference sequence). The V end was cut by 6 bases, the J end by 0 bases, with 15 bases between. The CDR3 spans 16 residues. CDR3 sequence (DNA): TGTGCCACCAGGGACAGTGGGCCGTATAGCAATCAGCCCCAGCATTTT. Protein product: CATRDSGPYSNQPQHF.

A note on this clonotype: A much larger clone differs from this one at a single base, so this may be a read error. Here the CDR3 reads CASSSPGTLYNEQFF. CDR3 DNA: TGTGCCAGCAGTTCCCCCGGGACTCTCTACAATGAGCAGTTCTTC. This sequence joins TRBV6-5 and TRBJ2-1; D is perhaps TRBD2 (6 bases). V was cut by 4 bases and J by 3 bases, with 13 bases left in between. The CDR3 sequence is 15 residues long. Germline loops: CDR1 MNHEY, CDR2 SVGAGI.